This is a list of T cell receptor beta chains from one sample in a study of naive and memory T cell subsets. TCRdb redid the calling of the UMI-ligation and nested PCR reads with MiXCR, one entry per CDR3 protein. The repertoire includes about 150,000 distinct CDR3 sequences, roughly 22% of them detected once, and roughly 0.1% sits in the top ten. The sample comprised naive CD4+ T cells from blood. These receptors were obtained from a human donor in good health. CDR3s include the opening cysteine and the closing phenylalanine or tryptophan. D genes are given only for firm matches. Some rows mark clone size as missing; the rest say once, few, many or name a class of expanded clone.

abundance,j_gene,v_gene,d_gene,len,CDR3nt,CDR3aa
-,TRBJ1-5,TRBV20-1,TRBD1,13,TGCAGTGCTAGGCAGGGGGCAAGTCAGCCCCAGCATTTT,CSARQGASQPQHF
-,TRBJ2-2,TRBV20-1,TRBD2,17,TGCAGTGCTAGAGAAGAACTAGCGGGAGTTCGAACCGGGGAGCTGTTTTTT,CSAREELAGVRTGELFF
-,TRBJ2-7,TRBV5-1,-,16,TGCGCCAGCAGCTTGGCCGGGACAACCCTATCCTACGAGCAGTACTTC,CASSLAGTTLSYEQYF
few,TRBJ2-3,TRBV20-1,-,12,TGCAGTGCTAGAGAATTCCCAGATACGCAGTATTTT,CSAREFPDTQYF
-,TRBJ1-2,TRBV30,TRBD1,12,TGTGCCTGGTTGACAGGGACATATGGCTACACCTTC,CAWLTGTYGYTF
few,TRBJ2-5,TRBV6-5,-,15,TGTGCCAGCAGTTACTCCGGGGTTGTCCAAGAGACCCAGTACTTC,CASSYSGVVQETQYF
many,TRBJ2-7,TRBV29-1,-,12,TGCAGCGCTGCCAGGGCGATCGACGAGCAGTACTTC,CSAARAIDEQYF
-,TRBJ1-1,TRBV6-6,TRBD1,14,TGTGCCAGCAGACCCCCGGGACAGGGTGCTGAAGCTTTCTTT,CASRPPGQGAEAFF
-,TRBJ2-1,TRBV7-9,TRBD2,18,TGTGCCAGCAGTCCTCAAGGCGGGAGGGCGGTTTCCTACAATGAGCAGTTCTTC,CASSPQGGRAVSYNEQFF
few,TRBJ2-1,TRBV6-1,TRBD1,15,TGTGCCAGCAGTGACCTGACAGGGAAATACAATGAGCAGTTCTTC,CASSDLTGKYNEQFF
few,TRBJ2-2,TRBV7-3,TRBD2,17,TGTGCCAGCAGCGAAAGACTAGCGGGAATTAACACCGGGGAGCTGTTTTTT,CASSERLAGINTGELFF
many,TRBJ1-5,TRBV20-1,TRBD1,14,TGCAGTGCTAGGTCCGACAGGGATACTCAGCCCCAGCATTTT,CSARSDRDTQPQHF
-,TRBJ2-7,TRBV12-3/TRBV12-4,-,13,TGTGCCAGCAGTTTGCGGCCAATCTACGAGCAGTACTTC,CASSLRPIYEQYF
-,TRBJ2-4,TRBV5-1,-,13,TGCGCCAGCAGCTTGAATCAGGGATACATTCAGTACTTC,CASSLNQGYIQYF
few,TRBJ2-5,TRBV5-4,TRBD1,16,TGTGCCAGCAGCATTGCAATGGGACAGGGCCACGAGACCCAGTACTTC,CASSIAMGQGHETQYF
few,TRBJ1-6,TRBV4-3,-,15,TGCGCCAGCAGCCAAGAATCGGTGGGGGCTTCACCCCTCCACTTT,CASSQESVGASPLHF
-,TRBJ2-1,TRBV12-3/TRBV12-4,-,12,TGTGCCGCCTCCAGGGGCTACAATGAGCAGTTCTTC,CAASRGYNEQFF
-,TRBJ2-7,TRBV6-6,TRBD1,15,TGTGCCAGCAGGGAAACGGGACAGGGTAGTTACGAGCAGTACTTC,CASRETGQGSYEQYF
-,TRBJ1-5,TRBV7-2,-,15,TGTGCCAGCAGCTTAGCTTTGTTGGGGAAGCAGCCCCAGCATTTT,CASSLALLGKQPQHF
few,TRBJ1-6,TRBV9,-,16,TGTGCCAGCAGCGTAGATTTTGGACGGAATAATTCACCCCTCCACTTT,CASSVDFGRNNSPLHF
many,TRBJ2-1,TRBV4-2,TRBD2,21,TGTGCCAGCAGCCAAGATTTATATGGGACTAGCGGTGGGTGGGATTACAATGAGCAGTTCTTC,CASSQDLYGTSGGWDYNEQFF
few,TRBJ1-1,TRBV5-1,-,15,TGCGCCAGCAGCTTGTGGTCAGGGGCTGGCACTGAAGCTTTCTTT,CASSLWSGAGTEAFF